This TCR beta chain derives from a study of cytomegalovirus exposure and HLA in healthy donors. Remarks on this clone: The target antigen is unknown.

CDR3 length equals 15 residues. CDR1 is MGHRA, CDR2 YSYEKL, per germline. V lost 0 bases, J lost 4 bases, and 12 bases lay in between. Vbeta (60) and Jbeta (13) primers were used in the PCR. Libraries were prepared by immunoSEQ multiplex PCR; TCRdb keeps only in-frame clonotypes and omits some of them. The table has around 200,000 clones, 83% seen once. Study results and limitations: It was about 150 TCR beta chains that were listed as cytomegalovirus-associated. Presence/absence analyses assumed roughly uniform sequencing depth across donors. Later work found that TCR association rates differed between HLA loci; DRB1 had the most and HLA-C the fewest.

Donors likely had unrecorded immune exposures despite being nominally healthy when sampled. The chain carries TRBV4-1 and TRBJ1-2, with D perhaps TRBD1 (5 bases). The material sequenced was PBMCs. The receptor's source is a girl aged 10-17 years in good health and CMV-seronegative. Written as DNA, the CDR3 is TGCGCCAGCAGCCAAGATCACGGGGGGTCCTATGGCTACACCTTC. This codes for CASSQDHGGSYGYTF.